This T cell receptor beta chain was recorded in a study of identifying expanded T cells in peripheral blood. The V end was cut by 3 bases, the J end by 7 bases, with 16 bases between. CDR3 length equals 15 residues. CDR1 is SGHTA, CDR2 FQGNSA, per germline. Sequencing was performed with immunoSEQ multiplex PCR; in TCRdb, only in-frame clones are kept and a portion is missing. The sample holds 55,000 to 60,000 clones; around nine tenths are singletons and the top ten take approximately 3.8%. This TCR derives from a person aged 18 to 69 in good health. The chain uses TRBV7-2 and TRBJ2-1; a weak D match, TRBD1 (5 bases). Sequencing was done on a sample of blood. The CDR3 DNA is TGTGCCAGCAGCTTGGGTGGGGCTTTGAAGAATGAGCAGTTCTTC. It is translated as CASSLGGALKNEQFF.